These T cell receptor beta chains were read from a single sample in a study of blood T cell repertoires in COVID-19. Sequencing used immunoSEQ multiplex PCR; TCRdb keeps in-frame clones, though not all of them. The repertoire holds 200,000 or so clones, with 80% to 85% as singletons. What was sequenced was peripheral blood. The receptor source for this set is a human donor in a cohort sampled during active COVID-19. The CDR3 runs from the conserved cysteine through the conserved F or W. A D gene is named only where the DNA matches it firmly. Expanded clones are given a class, and other clones once, few, many or no size at all.

J | D | V | size | DNA | CDR3
TRBJ2-3 | TRBD2 | TRBV3-1/TRBV3-2 | once | TGTGCCAGCAGCCAATTAGCGGGAGGGGATACGCAGTATTTT | CASSQLAGGDTQYF
TRBJ2-1 | . | TRBV7-9 | few | TGTGCCAGCAGGGACGAAAGCCGGACAGTACCGTTCTTC | CASRDESRTVPFF
TRBJ1-2 | TRBD1 | TRBV19 | . | TGTGCCAGCAGGTACCGACAGGGGTTGGGTCACTATGGCTACACCTTC | CASRYRQGLGHYGYTF
TRBJ2-5 | TRBD2 | TRBV4-2 | . | TGTGCCAGCAGCTCTCGGACTAGCGGACAGACCCAGTACTTC | CASSSRTSGQTQYF
TRBJ1-4 | TRBD1 | TRBV11-2 | . | TGTGCCAGCAGCTTTAACAGGGGGAGTGAAAAACTGTTTTTT | CASSFNRGSEKLFF
TRBJ1-1 | . | TRBV5-1 | few | TGCGCCAGCAGCTTGAGGCAGGGATTTGGGACTGAAGCTTTCTTT | CASSLRQGFGTEAFF
TRBJ2-3 | . | TRBV28 | . | TGTGCCAGCAGTTTAGACAGGCTACGCACAGATACGCAGTATTTT | CASSLDRLRTDTQYF
TRBJ2-7 | TRBD2 | TRBV28 | . | TGTGCCAGCAGTATTCTAGCGGGAGGGCCCTACGAGCAGTACTTC | CASSILAGGPYEQYF
TRBJ1-4 | . | TRBV7-3 | . | TGTGCCAGCAGCTTAACCAGGGATGAAAAACTGTTTTTT | CASSLTRDEKLFF
TRBJ2-7 | TRBD2 | TRBV29-1 | . | TGCAGCGTTGCCGGGTCCACTAGCGGATTCTCCTACGAGCAGTACTTC | CSVAGSTSGFSYEQYF
TRBJ2-5 | TRBD1 | TRBV28 | . | TGTGCCAGCAGTTCATCCGGGACAGTCGAGACCCAGTACTTC | CASSSSGTVETQYF
TRBJ1-4 | TRBD1 | TRBV28 | . | TGTGCCAGCAGTTCTGGGACAGGGGGCTTTAATGAAAAACTGTTTTTT | CASSSGTGGFNEKLFF
TRBJ1-1 | TRBD1 | TRBV3-1/TRBV3-2 | . | TGTGCCAGCAGCCTTGGACAGGGTGGTACTGAAGCTTTCTTT | CASSLGQGGTEAFF
TRBJ1-3 | . | TRBV4-3 | . | TGCGCCAGCAGCCAGGAGAGACAGGCGCGAGGAAACACCATATATTTT | CASSQERQARGNTIYF
TRBJ2-7 | TRBD2 | TRBV27 | . | TGTGCCAGCAGTTCTTTAGCGGGGGGTCGGGAGCAGTACTTC | CASSSLAGGREQYF
TRBJ1-1 | . | TRBV5-1 | few | TGCGCCAGCAGCTTGCTTACAATGAACACTGAAGCTTTCTTT | CASSLLTMNTEAFF
TRBJ2-7 | TRBD2 | TRBV5-6 | . | TGTGCCAGCAGCTCCACGGGAGGGTACGAGCAGTACTTC | CASSSTGGYEQYF
TRBJ2-7 | . | TRBV19 | . | TGTGCCAGTAGTATCGTGGCAGGGCCCCACGAGCAGTACTTC | CASSIVAGPHEQYF
TRBJ2-7 | . | TRBV3-1/TRBV3-2 | . | TGTGCCAGCACAAAAGGGCCCCAGGGAGGCGAGCAGTACTTC | CASTKGPQGGEQYF
TRBJ2-7 | . | TRBV9 | . | TGTGCCAGCAGCGTAGGCGAGCGACGATACGAGCAGTACTTC | CASSVGERRYEQYF
TRBJ1-1 | . | TRBV20-1 | few | TGCAGTGAGGACAGCCACACTGAAGCTTTCTTT | CSEDSHTEAFF
TRBJ1-2 | . | TRBV6-2/TRBV6-3 | once | TGTGCCAGCAGTCGAATGGAATGGGCGGGCTACACCTTC | CASSRMEWAGYTF
TRBJ2-3 | . | TRBV4-2 | few | TGTGCCAGCAGCCAAGGGGAGCGGACAGATACGCAGTATTTT | CASSQGERTDTQYF
TRBJ1-1 | TRBD1 | TRBV18 | . | TGTGCCAGCTCCCGCGTAAAAGGACAGGGGGCGACTAACACTGAAGCTTTCTTT | CASSRVKGQGATNTEAFF
TRBJ1-2 | . | TRBV13 | . | TGTGCCAGCAGCTCGCCGGGACTAGCTAACTATGGCTACACCTTC | CASSSPGLANYGYTF
TRBJ2-7 | . | TRBV27 | . | TGTGCCAGCAGTTCATCAGGGGTAGGGGAGCAGTACTTC | CASSSSGVGEQYF
TRBJ2-7 | TRBD1 | TRBV10-3 | . | TGTGCCATCAGTGAGGTTGGGACAGGGGGAGGCGAGCAGTACTTC | CAISEVGTGGGEQYF
TRBJ2-5 | . | TRBV14 | . | TGTGCCAGCAGCCATGCGTGGGAGGACCAAGAGACCCAGTACTTC | CASSHAWEDQETQYF
TRBJ1-2 | TRBD1 | TRBV2 | . | TGTGCCAGCAGGTTACAGGGGGCGGTCAGCGGCTACACCTTC | CASRLQGAVSGYTF
TRBJ2-2 | . | TRBV9 | . | TGTGCCAGCAGCGCCCGATCTAGTGCGAGGGTGAGGCACGGGGAGCTGTTTTTT | CASSARSSARVRHGELFF
TRBJ2-5 | TRBD1 | TRBV24-1 | . | TGTGCCACCAGTGGTACAGGGGGCTTTGGGGAGACCCAGTACTTC | CATSGTGGFGETQYF
TRBJ2-2 | . | TRBV15 | . | TGTGCCACCAGCAGAGCCACAGGGAACACCGGGGAGCTGTTTTTT | CATSRATGNTGELFF
TRBJ1-1 | . | TRBV7-2 | . | TGTGCCAGCAGCTGGTCAGGGCGTAACACTGAAGCTTTCTTT | CASSWSGRNTEAFF
TRBJ2-7 | TRBD2 | TRBV10-3 | . | TGTGCCATCAGGAGTCTAGCGGGAGTTGGCGAGCAGTACTTC | CAIRSLAGVGEQYF
TRBJ2-6 | . | TRBV20-1 | . | TGCAGTGCTAGTCGGGAATCTGGGGCCAACGTCCTGACTTTC | CSASRESGANVLTF
TRBJ2-7 | . | TRBV6-5 | . | TGTGCCAGCAAGACCCGTCAGGGGAGCTCCTACGAGCAGTACTTC | CASKTRQGSSYEQYF
TRBJ2-1 | TRBD2 | TRBV23-1 | . | TGCGCCAGAAATGACAGGCTAGCGGGAAGTTCCTCCTACAATGAGCAGTTCTTC | CARNDRLAGSSSYNEQFF
TRBJ2-7 | . | TRBV27 | . | TGTGCCAGCAGACAGAGGGGCGGGGCTGGGTCCCACTACGAGCAGTACTTC | CASRQRGGAGSHYEQYF
TRBJ1-5 | . | TRBV6-1 | few | TGTGCCAGCAGTGACACAGGGCGAGGGGATAGCAATCAGCCCCAGCATTTT | CASSDTGRGDSNQPQHF
TRBJ2-7 | TRBD2 | TRBV4-3 | . | TGCGCCAGCAGCCAAGATAGTAGCGGGAGCTACGAGCAGTACTTC | CASSQDSSGSYEQYF